This T cell receptor (beta chain) came from a study of beta chain features in type 1 diabetes. Study-level results: Insertion counts at VDJ junctions were lower in type 1 diabetes patients, who also showed more deletions there. Researchers report that Type 1 diabetes patients had moderately but significantly shorter TCRB CDR3s across all four CD4+ subsets.

As to this clone: Its antigen is not known.

Reverse transcription of all isolated RNA meant that expressed TCRB transcripts were sequenced. Sequencing was performed with immunoSEQ multiplex PCR; in TCRdb, only in-frame clones are kept and a portion is missing. The data hold roughly 150,000 clones, with roughly 8% observed a single time. Per germline, CDR1 MDHEN and CDR2 SYDVKM. The V end was cut by 2 bases, the J end by 5 bases, with 13 bases between. CDR3 length: 15 amino acids. The rearrangement links TRBV28 to TRBJ1-5; D possibly corresponds to TRBD1 (5 bases). The sequencing input was central memory CD4+ T cells from blood. The clonotype comes from a man aged 18 to 30 with type 1 diabetes. This CDR3 reads CASSLGQGPDQPQHF. The CDR3 DNA follows: TGTGCCAGCAGTTTAGGCCAGGGTCCTGATCAGCCCCAGCATTTT.